This record concerns one TCR beta chain sequence. Its antigen remains unidentified. Primed by a sample-barcoded 5' primer and a J-beta primer mix, a second PCR proceeded for 7 to 11 cycles. TCRdb reprocessed the 5' RACE reads via MiXCR and lists one record per CDR3 protein. This sample has about 1.4 million distinct CDR3 sequences; around 59% occur once, and the top ten carry over 5%. There are 15 residues in the CDR3. From germline, CDR1 is DFQATT and CDR2 SNEGSKA (reference sequence). V was cut by 1 base and J by 3 bases, with 15 bases left in between. The source of the sample is a study of blood T cells in healthy people across ages. General study points: The study regarded diversity estimates from one million T cells as underestimates.

The sample was blood. This chain joins TRBV20-1 and TRBJ1-2, with D hard to call. The TCR was taken from a man aged 18 to 30 in good health. The CDR3 reads CSARGLLEGHYGYTF. In DNA form, the CDR3 reads TGCAGTGCTAGAGGGCTTCTGGAAGGGCACTATGGCTACACCTTC.